This T cell receptor beta chain was captured by sequencing in a study of T-cell memory formation after mild COVID-19. CDR3 length equals 20 residues. Germline assignment: CDR1 SGDLS and CDR2 YYNGEE. The J segment lost 0 bases and the V segment lost 4 bases, leaving 17 bases of the junction unmatched. TCRdb recomputed calls from the 5' RACE reads with MiXCR, one row per CDR3 protein. Of 470,000 or so distinct CDR3 sequences listed, 18% are singletons. The receptor comes from a man aged 18 to 29 who had mild COVID-19 (a few samples of this study predate the infection). Cell type and time point are not known. The gene calls are TRBV9 and TRBJ2-7; TRBD2 matches 12 bases. The sample consisted of PBMCs or a T cell subset sorted from them (not recorded which). This CDR3 reads CASSSSPGTSGFQSSYEQYF. The CDR3 DNA follows: TGTGCCAGCAGCTCCTCCCCAGGGACTAGCGGGTTTCAAAGCTCCTACGAGCAGTACTTC.